Sequencing of this T cell receptor beta chain was carried out in a study of Graves' ophthalmopathy and Graves' hyperthyroidism. The authors amplified TCR beta CDR3 regions from RNA transcripts. Second-round multiplex PCR followed a first-round RT-PCR using HTBI primers. MiXCR was run by TCRdb on the multiplex PCR reads, yielding one entry per CDR3 protein. The sample holds approximately 330,000 distinct CDR3 sequences, 15% to 20% seen once. About this clonotype itself: The junction differs from germline at one of its ends, possibly a read error.

PBMCs were isolated by Ficoll-Paque density gradient centrifugation, using approximately 10 ml of fresh peripheral blood as the starting material. Germline CDR1 reads GTSNPN; CDR2 reads SVGIG (reference sequence). The CDR3 runs 15 residues. The specimen was peripheral blood. This TCR derives from an adult man with Graves' ophthalmopathy. The J gene is TRBJ1-6, the V gene TRBV30, with 10 bases fitting TRBD1. The CDR3 DNA is TGTGCCTGGAGTAGGGGGACAGGGGATAACTCACCCCTCCACTTT. As protein: CAWSRGTGDNSPLHF.